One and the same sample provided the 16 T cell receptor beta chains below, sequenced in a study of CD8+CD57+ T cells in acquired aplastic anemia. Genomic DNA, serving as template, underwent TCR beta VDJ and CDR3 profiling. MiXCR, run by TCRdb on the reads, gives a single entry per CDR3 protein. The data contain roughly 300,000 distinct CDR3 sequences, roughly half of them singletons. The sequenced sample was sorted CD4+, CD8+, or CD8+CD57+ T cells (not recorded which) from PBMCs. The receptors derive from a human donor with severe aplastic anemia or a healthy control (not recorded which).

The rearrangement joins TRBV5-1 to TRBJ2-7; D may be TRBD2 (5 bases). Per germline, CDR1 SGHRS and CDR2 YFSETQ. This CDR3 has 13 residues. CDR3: CASSEAGVHEQYF. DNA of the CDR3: TGCGCTTCCTCCGAGGCCGGGGTCCACGAGCAGTACTTC.

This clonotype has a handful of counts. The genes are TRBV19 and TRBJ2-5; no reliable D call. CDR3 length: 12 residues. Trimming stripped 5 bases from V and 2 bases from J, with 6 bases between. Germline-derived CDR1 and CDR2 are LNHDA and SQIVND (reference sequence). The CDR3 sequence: CASSQVQETQYF. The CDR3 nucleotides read TGTGCCAGTAGTCAGGTGCAAGAGACCCAGTACTTC.

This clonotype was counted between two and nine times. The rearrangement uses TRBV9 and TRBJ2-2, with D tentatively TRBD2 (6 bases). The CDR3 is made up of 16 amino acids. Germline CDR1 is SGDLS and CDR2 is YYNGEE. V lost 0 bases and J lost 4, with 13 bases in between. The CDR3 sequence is CASSVGGRGGTGELFF. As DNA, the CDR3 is TGTGCCAGCAGCGTAGGAGGTCGGGGAGGCACCGGGGAGCTGTTTTTT.

The CDR3 is CAISSDRDYYEQYF. Written as DNA, the CDR3 is TGTGCCATCAGTTCGGACAGGGACTACTACGAGCAGTACTTC. The chain combines TRBV10-3 with TRBJ2-7; D may be TRBD1 (8 bases). Germline V lookup: CDR1 ENHRY, CDR2 SYGVKD. The CDR3 is made up of 14 amino acids. V lost 5 bases and J lost 3, with 14 bases in between.

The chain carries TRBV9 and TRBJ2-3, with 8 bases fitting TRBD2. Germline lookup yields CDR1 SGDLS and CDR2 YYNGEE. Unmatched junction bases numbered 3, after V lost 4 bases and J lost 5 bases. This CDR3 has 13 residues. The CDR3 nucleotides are TGTGCCAGCAGCCCGGGGGGGGAAGATACGCAGTATTTT. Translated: CASSPGGEDTQYF.

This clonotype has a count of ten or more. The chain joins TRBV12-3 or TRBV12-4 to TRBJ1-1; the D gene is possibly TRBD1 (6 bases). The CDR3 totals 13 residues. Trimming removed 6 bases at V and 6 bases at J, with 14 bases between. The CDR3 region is CASRSTGKAEAFF. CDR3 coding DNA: TGTGCCAGCAGGTCCACAGGGAAGGCTGAAGCTTTCTTT.

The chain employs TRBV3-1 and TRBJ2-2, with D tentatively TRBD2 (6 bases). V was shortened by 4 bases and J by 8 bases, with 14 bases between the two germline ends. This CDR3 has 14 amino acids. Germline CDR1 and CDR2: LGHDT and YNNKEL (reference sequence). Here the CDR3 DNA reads TGTGCCAGCAGCCGGGGCTCCCGGGGGGGGGAGCTGTTTTTT. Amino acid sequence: CASSRGSRGGELFF.

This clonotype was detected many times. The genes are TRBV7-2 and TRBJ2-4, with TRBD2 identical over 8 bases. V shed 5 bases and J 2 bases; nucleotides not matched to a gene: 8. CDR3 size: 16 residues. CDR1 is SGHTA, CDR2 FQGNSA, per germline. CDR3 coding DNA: TGTGCCAGCAGCCCGCGGACTAGCCTTTCCAAAAACATTCAGTACTTC. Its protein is CASSPRTSLSKNIQYF.

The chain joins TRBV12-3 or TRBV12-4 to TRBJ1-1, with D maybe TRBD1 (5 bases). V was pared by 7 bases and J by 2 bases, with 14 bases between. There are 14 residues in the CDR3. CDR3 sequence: CASTGGQVNTEAFF. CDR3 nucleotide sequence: TGTGCCAGCACCGGGGGTCAGGTTAACACTGAAGCTTTCTTT.

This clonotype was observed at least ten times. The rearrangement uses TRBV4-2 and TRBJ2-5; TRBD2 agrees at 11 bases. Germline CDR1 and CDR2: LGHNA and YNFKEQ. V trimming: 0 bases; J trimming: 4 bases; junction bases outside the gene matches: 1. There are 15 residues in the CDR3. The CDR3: CASSQELAGGETQYF. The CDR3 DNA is TGTGCCAGCAGCCAAGAGCTAGCGGGGGGAGAGACCCAGTACTTC.

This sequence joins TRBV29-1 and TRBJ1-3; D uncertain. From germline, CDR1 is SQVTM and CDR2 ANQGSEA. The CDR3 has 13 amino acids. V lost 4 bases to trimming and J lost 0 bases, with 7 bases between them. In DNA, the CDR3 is TGCAGCGTTGCAAGATACTCTGGAAACACCATATATTTT. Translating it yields CSVARYSGNTIYF. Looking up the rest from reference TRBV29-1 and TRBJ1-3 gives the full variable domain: SAVISQKPSRDICQRGTSLTIQCQVDSQVTMMFWYRQQPGQSLTLIATANQGSEATYESGFVIDKFPISRPNLTFSTLTVSNMSPEDSSIYLCSVARYSGNTIYFGEGSWLTVV.

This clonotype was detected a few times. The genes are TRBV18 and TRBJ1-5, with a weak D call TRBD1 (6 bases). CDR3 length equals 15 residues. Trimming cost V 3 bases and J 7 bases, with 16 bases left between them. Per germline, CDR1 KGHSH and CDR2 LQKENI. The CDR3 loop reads CASSPYREGNQPQHF. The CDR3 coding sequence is TGTGCCAGCTCACCGTACAGGGAGGGGAACCAGCCCCAGCATTTT.

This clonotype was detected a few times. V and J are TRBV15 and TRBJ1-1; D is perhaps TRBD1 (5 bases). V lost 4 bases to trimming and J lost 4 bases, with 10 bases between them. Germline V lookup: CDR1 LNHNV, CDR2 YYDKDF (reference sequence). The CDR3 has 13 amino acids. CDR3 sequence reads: CATSIQRGTEAFF. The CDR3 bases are TGTGCCACCAGCATCCAGAGGGGCACTGAAGCTTTCTTT.

The CDR3 protein is CATSGLTHQPQHF. In DNA form, the CDR3 reads TGTGCCACCAGTGGGTTGACGCATCAGCCCCAGCATTTT. The chain is built from TRBV24-1 and TRBJ1-5; D gene uncertain. Per germline, CDR1 KGHDR and CDR2 SFDVKD. Trimming took 5 bases from V and 5 from J, leaving 9 bases between them. CDR3 length equals 13 residues.

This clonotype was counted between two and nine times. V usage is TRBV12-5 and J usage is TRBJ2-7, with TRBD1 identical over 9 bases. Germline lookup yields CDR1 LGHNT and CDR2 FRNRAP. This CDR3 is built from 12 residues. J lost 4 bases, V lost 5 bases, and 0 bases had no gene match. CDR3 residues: CASGGQGYEQYF. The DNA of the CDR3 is TGTGCTAGTGGTGGACAGGGGTACGAGCAGTACTTC.

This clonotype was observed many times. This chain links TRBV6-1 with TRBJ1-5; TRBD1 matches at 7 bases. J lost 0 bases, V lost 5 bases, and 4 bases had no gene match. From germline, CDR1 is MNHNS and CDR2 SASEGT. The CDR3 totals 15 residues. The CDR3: CASSLPGGSNQPQHF. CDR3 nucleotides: TGTGCCAGCAGTTTACCAGGGGGTAGCAATCAGCCCCAGCATTTT.